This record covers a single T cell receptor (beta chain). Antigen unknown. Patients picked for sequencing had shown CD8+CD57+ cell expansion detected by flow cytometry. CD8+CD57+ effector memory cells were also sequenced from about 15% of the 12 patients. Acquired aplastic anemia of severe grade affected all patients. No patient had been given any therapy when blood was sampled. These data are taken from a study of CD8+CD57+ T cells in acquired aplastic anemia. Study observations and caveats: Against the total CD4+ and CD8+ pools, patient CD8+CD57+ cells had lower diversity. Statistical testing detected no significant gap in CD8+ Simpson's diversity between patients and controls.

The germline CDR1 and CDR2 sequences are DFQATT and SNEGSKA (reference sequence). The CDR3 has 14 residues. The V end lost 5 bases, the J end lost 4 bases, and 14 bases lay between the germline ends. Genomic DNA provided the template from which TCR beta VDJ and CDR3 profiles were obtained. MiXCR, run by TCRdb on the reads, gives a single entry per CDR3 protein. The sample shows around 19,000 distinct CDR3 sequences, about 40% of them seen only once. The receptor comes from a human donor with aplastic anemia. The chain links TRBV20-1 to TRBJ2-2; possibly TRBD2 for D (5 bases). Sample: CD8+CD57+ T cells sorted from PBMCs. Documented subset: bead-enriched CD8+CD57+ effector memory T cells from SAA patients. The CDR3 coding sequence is TGCAGTGCTGGGAAGAGGGTCGTCACCGGGGAGCTGTTTTTT. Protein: CSAGKRVVTGELFF.